This T cell receptor (beta chain) was recovered during a study of blood T cell repertoires in COVID-19 (dated by TCRdb to 2020 to 2021). With regard to the full study: The collaborator samples originated in the United States, Italy and Spain and spanned the acute and convalescent phases of COVID-19. The prospective study material was composed of cDNA or gDNA derived from T cells, B-cell-depleted T cells, or PBMCs. Nearly every sample came with metadata listing a de-identified subject ID, COVID-19 status, age in years and sex. Samples came from the ongoing ImmuneRACE study (first 160 participants) plus 1,254 subjects from 6 global collaborators. The repertoires were released in a freely available public database meant as a resource for research on the immune response to SARS-CoV-2. Subjects who had been exposed to COVID-19, were actively infected with it, or had recovered from it provided the deeply sampled blood TCRbeta repertoires that made up the dataset. Where available, HLA class I and class II types were obtained from metadata supplied by the sample provider rather than from assay-based typing.

The immunoSEQ Assay, a bias-controlled multiplex PCR, was used to amplify TCRbeta CDR3 regions from genomic DNA. As for the original processing: Nucleated cell counts per sample were estimated from amplification of reference gene primers within the assay. To quantify the absolute abundance of each unique TCRbeta CDR3 rearrangement, sequence reads were collapsed and filtered. Productive Simpson clonality was computed per sample as the square root of Simpson's diversity index over productive rearrangements. This is the immuneACCESS table as TCRdb keeps it, with only in-frame sequences that have V and J called. A part of the clones is gone; compared with another copy, unresolved V genes explain less than half, and the rest is unexplained. The V and J calls and clone size come from that table; D and trimming were worked out from the DNA. The sample table records approximately 390,000 clones; roughly 90% of these occur just once. Of the sample, approximately 2.1% is held by the ten largest clones.

In the prospective study, participants were about 18 to 100 years old, resided in approximately 22 geographic areas of the United States, and were enrolled through a virtual design. Cohort assignment in the prospective study relied on participant-reported clinical history from a screening survey and a study questionnaire. Each participant in the prospective study had whole blood, serum and a nasopharyngeal or oropharyngeal swab collected by mobile phlebotomists. Prospective study participants could optionally give additional blood draws and questionnaires over an approximately two-month period. Before DNA extraction, prospective study blood samples were shipped either frozen or at room temperature. A word on this clone: Its antigen remains undetermined. No base quality values were provided; no much bigger clone lies one nucleotide off.

From a lookup of the germline V gene (reference sequence), CDR1 and CDR2 are LNHNV and YYDKDF. After removal of 1 base from V and 5 bases from J, the junction retains 14 bases not matched to a gene. Counted from cysteine to phenylalanine, this CDR3 has 17 amino acids. CDR3 DNA only is kept here, 51 bases in frame from base 1. The investigation overall reported the following: Clinical and demographic metadata were provided uncurated, with the amount varying by source and participant.

The sequenced sample was PBMCs or T cells enriched from blood (not recorded which). The V and J genes are TRBV15 and TRBJ2-7; 7 bases in the middle match TRBD1. The source is a woman in her forties with acute COVID-19. The nucleotides read TGTGCCACCAGCAGAGGGAGAGAGAGACAGGGTATGGACGAGCAGTACTTC. This sequence encodes CATSRGRERQGMDEQYF.